This T cell receptor (beta chain) was sequenced during a study of cytotoxic CD8 clonotypes in ibrutinib-treated CLL. Looking at the study overall: In all, about eleven patients were relapsed/refractory, approximately 15 were treatment-naive and roughly 18 were IGHV unmutated. The sample average was approximately 260,000 productive templates and tens of thousands of productive rearrangements.

The V gene lost 5 bases and the J gene lost 8 bases, with 15 bases spanning the gap. In germline, CDR1 is SEHNR, CDR2 FQNEAQ (reference sequence). The CDR3 totals 14 residues. Clones were sequenced by immunoSEQ multiplex PCR, and TCRdb holds only the in-frame ones, with some missing. Counted here are about 84,000 clones, 85% to 90% occurring once; the ten biggest clones make up under 6%. The sequence was obtained from a human donor with chronic lymphocytic leukemia. The rearrangement joins TRBV7-9 to TRBJ2-2; D remains ambiguous. This sample comprised PBMCs, obtained before ibrutinib treatment. DNA for the CDR3: TGTGCCAGCAGCATCACGACCAGCAGGGGGGAGCTGTTTTTT. This translates into CASSITTSRGELFF.